The source of this T cell receptor (beta chain) is a study of glioma-infiltrating T cells after dendritic cell vaccination. Study-level background: The vaccine used monocyte-derived dendritic cells pulsed overnight with autologous tumor lysate. Three intradermal dendritic cell vaccine injections were given every two weeks.

The CDR3 consists of 15 residues. The germline gives CDR1 SGHVS, CDR2 FQNEAQ. V was clipped by 5 bases and J by 3 bases; unmatched bases: 9. Selection required adequate fresh-frozen tumor tissue plus more than two years' survival data. Isocitrate dehydrogenase mutation was absent in all glioblastoma patients. TCRdb keeps only in-frame clones here, not all; method: immunoSEQ multiplex PCR. The repertoire holds some 70,000 clones, about 86% seen once, with roughly 8.2% in the top ten. The rearrangement uses TRBV7-8 and TRBJ2-7, with 8 bases matching TRBD2. This receptor was obtained from a human donor with glioblastoma. The sample was blood, taken before dendritic cell vaccination. The chain's CDR3 is CASSPSRTSLYEQYF. Written as DNA, the CDR3 is TGTGCCAGCAGCCCATCGCGGACTAGCCTCTACGAGCAGTACTTC.